The 21 T cell receptor beta chains listed next were all sequenced from one sample in a study of cytomegalovirus exposure and HLA in healthy donors. The PCR ran on 60 Vbeta and 13 Jbeta primers. Profiling relied on immunoSEQ multiplex PCR, and the TCRdb table lists in-frame clones only, not all of them. This sample has approximately 81,000 clones, with roughly 72% found just once. The sequenced sample consisted of PBMCs. The source is a man aged 35 to 55 in good health and CMV-seropositive.

A few counts support this clone. This rearrangement joins TRBV5-1 to TRBJ1-2; TRBD1 matches at 7 bases. The CDR3 consists of 14 residues. Germline CDR1 SGHRS, CDR2 YFSETQ. The trim removed 4 bases at V and 4 bases at J, leaving 7 bases unmatched. CDR3 loop: CASSITGAGYGYTF. The CDR3 DNA reads as TGCGCCAGCAGCATTACAGGGGCGGGCTATGGCTACACCTTC.

The chain employs TRBV7-2 and TRBJ1-2, with 11 nucleotides matching TRBD1. J was trimmed by 4 bases and V by 4 bases; bases with no gene match: 14. Per the germline V gene, CDR1 is SGHTA and CDR2 is FQGNSA. The CDR3 extends over 18 amino acids. The CDR3 sequence is CASSSYVGQGARSYGYTF. As DNA, the CDR3 is TGTGCCAGCAGCTCATACGTTGGACAGGGGGCGCGGTCCTATGGCTACACCTTC.

Comment on this clone: The junction departs from the called germline gene at one end, perhaps through a read error. The chain combines TRBV7-9 with TRBJ1-2; unclear D gene. The CDR3 spans 13 residues. Per the germline V gene, CDR1 is SEHNR and CDR2 is FQNEAQ (reference sequence). The CDR3 region is CSSSPDIHYGYTF. CDR3 DNA sequence: TGTTCCAGCAGCCCAGACATACACTATGGCTACACCTTC.

The V call is TRBV7-2, the J call TRBJ2-5; no definite D call. This CDR3 is built from 13 residues. Germline assignment: CDR1 SGHTA and CDR2 FQGNSA. Deletions cut 3 bases from V and 1 base from J, with 6 bases between. As DNA, the CDR3 is TGTGCCAGCAGCTTCTCCCTCCAAGAGACCCAGTACTTC. It is translated as CASSFSLQETQYF.

This chain joins TRBV28 and TRBJ2-7; the match to TRBD1 covers 7 bases. The CDR3 consists of 16 residues. The J segment lost 1 base and the V segment lost 6 bases, leaving 12 bases of the junction unmatched. Germline CDR1 MDHEN, CDR2 SYDVKM. CDR3 nucleotide sequence: TGTGCCAGCAGGACCACAACGGGACAGCTTTCCTACGAGCAGTACTTC. Translated, it gives CASRTTTGQLSYEQYF.

CDR3 nucleotide sequence: TGTGCCAGTAGGGGACAGGGGGTCGCCAAAAACATTCAGTACTTC. Protein product: CASRGQGVAKNIQYF. The V call is TRBV19, the J call TRBJ2-4; the match to TRBD1 covers 11 bases. The CDR3 has 15 amino acids. The V gene end was trimmed by 6 bases and the J gene end by 1 base; junction bases not matched to a gene: 2. CDR1 LNHDA and CDR2 SQIVND come from the germline V gene (reference sequence).

V and J are TRBV7-2 and TRBJ2-1; TRBD2 might be the D (5 bases). The germline V gene encodes CDR1 SGHTA and CDR2 FQGNSA. This CDR3 comprises 19 residues. Trimming cost V 7 bases and J 0 bases, with 25 bases left between them. The CDR3 spells CASTPTGFRFESSYNEQFF. The CDR3, as DNA: TGTGCCAGCACACCGACGGGATTCCGTTTTGAAAGCTCCTACAATGAGCAGTTCTTC.

This chain links TRBV4-1 with TRBJ2-5; TRBD2 matches at 9 bases. The trim removed 3 bases at V and 1 base at J, leaving 6 bases unmatched. The CDR3 is 16 amino acids. The germline CDR1 and CDR2 sequences are MGHRA and YSYEKL. The CDR3 DNA reads as TGCGCCAGCAGCCAGCGGGGACTAGCAGTCCAAGAGACCCAGTACTTC. Translating it yields CASSQRGLAVQETQYF.

The J gene is TRBJ1-2, the V gene TRBV5-4; possible D gene TRBD1, 5 bases. This CDR3 region has 15 residues. Germline V gene lookup returns CDR1 SGHNT and CDR2 YYREEE (reference sequence). The V gene lost 2 bases and the J gene lost 4 bases, with 15 bases spanning the gap. As DNA, the CDR3 is TGTGCCAGCAGCTTCGGGCAGGGAGGAATCTATGGCTACACCTTC. It encodes CASSFGQGGIYGYTF.

DNA of the CDR3: TGCGCCAGCAGCCTAGCCGGGACTCTGGGGGGCTACACCTTC. Its protein product is CASSLAGTLGGYTF. The rearrangement joins TRBV5-1 to TRBJ1-2; tentative D call: TRBD1 (5 bases). V was shortened by 4 bases and J by 8 bases, with 18 bases between the two germline ends. CDR1 is SGHRS and CDR2 is YFSETQ in the germline V gene. This CDR3 comprises 14 residues.

CDR3 in DNA: TGTGCCAGCAGCCGAGGGACAGGTGGAGGATATGGCTACACCTTC. Protein: CASSRGTGGGYGYTF. This chain joins TRBV9 and TRBJ1-2; 8 bases are a match to TRBD1. V lost 4 bases, J lost 5 bases, and 10 bases stayed unmatched. The CDR3 extends over 15 amino acids. Germline assignment: CDR1 SGDLS and CDR2 YYNGEE.

This chain joins TRBV27 and TRBJ1-1; no firm D call. Looked up from germline, CDR1 is MNHEY and CDR2 is SMNVEV (reference sequence). V lost 7 bases and J lost 5, with 17 bases in between. CDR3 size: 14 residues. CDR3: CASTQSPGWTEAFF. The CDR3 DNA reads TGTGCCAGCACCCAATCCCCGGGGTGGACTGAAGCTTTCTTT.

CDR3: CASNPGFAGSGDTQYF. The CDR3 nucleotides read TGTGCCAGCAACCCCGGGTTTGCGGGTTCGGGAGATACGCAGTATTTT. The J gene is TRBJ2-3, the V gene TRBV11-2; D is possibly TRBD2 (5 bases). Trimming left V 7 bases short and J 5 bases short, with 22 bases between. This CDR3 contains 16 residues. Per germline, CDR1 SGHAT and CDR2 FQNNGV.

This chain joins TRBV5-4 and TRBJ1-2; D perhaps matches TRBD1 (5 bases). V lost 1 base, J lost 7 bases, and 14 bases lay in between. Germline CDR1 is SGHNT and CDR2 is YYREEE (reference sequence). The CDR3 sequence is 14 residues long. CDR3 DNA: TGTGCCAGCAGCTTGTGGGGCGGGGATGGTGGCTACACCTTC. Translating gives CASSLWGGDGGYTF.

This chain connects TRBV6-6 to TRBJ1-1, with D possibly matching TRBD1 (5 bases). Germline CDR1 reads MNHNY; CDR2 reads SVGAGI (reference sequence). V was pared by 2 bases and J by 8 bases, with 6 bases between. The CDR3 totals 11 residues. CDR3 sequence reads: CASSYGGEAFF. In nucleotides, the CDR3 is TGTGCCAGCAGTTACGGGGGGGAAGCTTTCTTT.

The V gene is TRBV7-2, the J gene TRBJ2-6, with a weak D call TRBD2 (7 bases). Trimming cost V 5 bases and J 2 bases, with 16 bases left between them. This CDR3 region has 17 residues. The germline CDR1 and CDR2 sequences are SGHTA and FQGNSA. CDR3 sequence reads: CASSLGGLRTGANVLTF. The DNA for the CDR3 is TGTGCCAGCAGCCTCGGGGGGCTAAGGACTGGGGCCAACGTCCTGACTTTC.

The V gene is TRBV4-3, the J gene TRBJ1-6, with D possibly matching TRBD1 (6 bases). In germline, CDR1 is LGHNA, CDR2 YSLEER. The CDR3 covers 14 residues. V lost 4 bases to trimming and J lost 7 bases, with 11 bases between them. The DNA for the CDR3 is TGCGCCAGCAGCCCTACTGGGGGCAATTCACCCCTCCACTTT. Amino acid sequence: CASSPTGGNSPLHF.

V is TRBV5-1 and J is TRBJ2-1; tentatively, D is TRBD2 (6 bases). The CDR3 sequence is 16 residues long. Germline V CDR1 and CDR2: SGHRS, YFSETQ. V lost 0 bases and J 2 bases, leaving 12 bases between the germline ends. CDR3 region: CASSLVAGTPYNEQFF. CDR3 coding DNA: TGCGCCAGCAGCTTGGTTGCGGGAACCCCCTACAATGAGCAGTTCTTC.

The chain is built from TRBV7-2 and TRBJ1-5; no reliable D call. V lost 5 bases and J lost 0, with 5 bases in between. The CDR3 covers 13 residues. The germline CDR1 and CDR2 sequences are SGHTA and FQGNSA. CDR3 loop: CASSPRSNQPQHF. The CDR3 nucleotides read TGTGCCAGCAGCCCCCGTAGCAATCAGCCCCAGCATTTT.

This clone appeared a single time. The chain couples TRBV30 to TRBJ2-1; 9 bases are shared with TRBD2. CDR1 is GTSNPN and CDR2 is SVGIG in the germline V gene (reference sequence). Trimming at V came to 3 bases and at J to 4 bases, leaving 13 bases not matched to a gene. There are 17 residues in the CDR3. The CDR3 is CAWRAAGGSLVYNEQFF. The CDR3 DNA reads as TGTGCCTGGAGAGCAGCGGGAGGAAGTCTAGTTTACAATGAGCAGTTCTTC.

Comments on this clone: This CDR3 is also generated by other DNA sequences in the sample. The gene calls are TRBV7-9 and TRBJ1-1, with a tentative D call TRBD1 (5 bases). Looked up from germline, CDR1 is SEHNR and CDR2 is FQNEAQ (reference sequence). The CDR3 runs 13 residues. V was pared by 5 bases and J by 1 base, with 8 bases between. This chain's CDR3 is CASSLTGNTEAFF. The CDR3 DNA is TGTGCCAGCAGCCTTACAGGGAACACTGAAGCTTTCTTT. Full variable domain (remainder filled in from reference TRBV7-9 and TRBJ1-1): DTGVSQNPRHKITKRGQNVTFRCDPISEHNRLYWYRQTLGQGPEFLTYFQNEAQLEKSRLLSDRFSAERPKGSFSTLEIQRTEQGDSAMYLCASSLTGNTEAFFGQGTRLTVV.